This T cell receptor (beta chain) was sequenced for a study of cytotoxic CD8 clonotypes in ibrutinib-treated CLL. Study background: An average of around 250,000 productive templates and 94,082 productive rearrangements was obtained per sample. Whole-study results and caveats: Patients with sustained remission and those progressing were sampled at differing times.

A 1 in 200,000 to 1 in 1 million T cell depth was the sequencing target. TCRdb's copy holds only in-frame clones and misses some; the assay was immunoSEQ multiplex PCR. The sample lists 70,000 to 80,000 clones, around 81% occurring once. Trimming pared 4 bases from V and 1 base from J, leaving 10 bases between. There are 14 residues in the CDR3. Germline CDR1 MNHEY, CDR2 SVGAGI. A word on this clone: Its target is not known.

From cryopreserved PBMCs came around 2 micrograms of genomic DNA used for TCR beta libraries. Sample: PBMCs, taken at disease progression, from a patient treated with ibrutinib. This TCR was sampled from a human donor with chronic lymphocytic leukemia. The chain carries TRBV6-5 and TRBJ1-1; the D gene is possibly TRBD1 (6 bases). CDR3 in DNA: TGTGCCAGCAGTTTCAACAGGGAGAACACTGAAGCTTTCTTT. Its translation is CASSFNRENTEAFF.